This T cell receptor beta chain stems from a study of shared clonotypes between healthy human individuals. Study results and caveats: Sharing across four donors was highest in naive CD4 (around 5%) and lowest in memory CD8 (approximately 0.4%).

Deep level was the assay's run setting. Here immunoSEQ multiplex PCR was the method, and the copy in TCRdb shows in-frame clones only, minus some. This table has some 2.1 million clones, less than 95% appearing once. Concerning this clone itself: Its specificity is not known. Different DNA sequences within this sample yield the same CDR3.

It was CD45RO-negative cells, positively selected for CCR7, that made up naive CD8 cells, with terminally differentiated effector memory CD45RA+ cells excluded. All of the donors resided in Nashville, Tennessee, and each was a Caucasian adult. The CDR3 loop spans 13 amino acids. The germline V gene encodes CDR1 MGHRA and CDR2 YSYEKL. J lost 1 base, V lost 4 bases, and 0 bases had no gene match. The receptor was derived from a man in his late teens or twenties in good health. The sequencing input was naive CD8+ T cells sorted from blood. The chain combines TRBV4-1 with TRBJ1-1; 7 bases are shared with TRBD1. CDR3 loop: CASSPGGNTEAFF. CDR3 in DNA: TGCGCCAGCAGCCCAGGGGGGAACACTGAAGCTTTCTTT.